The 2 T cell receptor beta chains listed next were all sequenced from one sample in a study of vaccination and CD4 T cells after COVID-19. The Oncomine TCR Beta short-read assay sequenced DNA from cultured CD4+ T cells. TCRdb re-analysed the PCR reads in MiXCR, keeping a single row per CDR3 protein. The sample lists roughly 23,000 distinct CDR3 sequences; approximately 38% were seen once. No antigen has been assigned to these receptors. Time point described: late sampling 161 to 241 days after vaccination in a few convalescent patients. Treatment defined: roughly nine-day PBMC culture with coronavirus spike peptide pools or control peptides (ViraFEST assay). Material: CD4+ T cells from blood, cultured in vitro, obtained about 7 months after SARS-CoV-2 vaccination. The receptors derive from a human donor who had recovered from COVID-19.

This chain joins TRBV4-2 and TRBJ1-2; no reliable D call. The CDR3 has 14 residues. Germline values: CDR1 LGHNA, CDR2 YNFKEQ. V was shortened by 4 bases and J by 1 base, with 10 bases between the two germline ends. This chain's CDR3 is CASSPPEVNYGYTF. Here the CDR3 DNA reads TGTGCCAGCAGCCCACCCGAAGTTAACTATGGCTACACCTTC.

This clonotype was counted between two and nine times. The chain carries TRBV10-1 and TRBJ1-1; 7 nucleotides agree with TRBD1. Germline V gene sequence: CDR1 WNHNN, CDR2 SYGVQD (reference sequence). With 3 bases clipped from V and 4 bases from J, the junction kept 8 bases outside the gene matches. The CDR3 totals 15 residues. CDR3 residues: CASSEGRGGSTEAFF. The CDR3 coding sequence is TGCGCCAGCAGTGAAGGCAGGGGGGGCTCCACTGAAGCTTTCTTT.